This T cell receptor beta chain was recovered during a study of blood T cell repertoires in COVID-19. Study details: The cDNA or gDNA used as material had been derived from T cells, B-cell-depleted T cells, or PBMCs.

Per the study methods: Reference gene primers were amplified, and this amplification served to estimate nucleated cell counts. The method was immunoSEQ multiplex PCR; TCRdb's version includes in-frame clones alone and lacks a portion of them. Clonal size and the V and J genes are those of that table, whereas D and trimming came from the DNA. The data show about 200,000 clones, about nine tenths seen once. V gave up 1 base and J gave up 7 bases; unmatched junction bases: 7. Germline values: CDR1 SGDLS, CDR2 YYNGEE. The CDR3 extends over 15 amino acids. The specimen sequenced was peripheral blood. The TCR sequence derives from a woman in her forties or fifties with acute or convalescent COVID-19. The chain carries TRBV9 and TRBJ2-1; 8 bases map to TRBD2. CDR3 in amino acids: CASSVFGGRMNEQFF. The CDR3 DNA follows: TGTGCCAGCAGCGTATTCGGCGGGAGGATGAATGAGCAGTTCTTC. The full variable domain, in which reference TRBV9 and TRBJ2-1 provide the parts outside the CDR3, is DSGVTQTPKHLITATGQRVTLRCSPRSGDLSVYWYQQSLDQGLQFLIQYYNGEERAKGNILERFSAQQFPDLHSELNLSSLELGDSALYFCASSVFGGRMNEQFFGPGTRLTVL.